This T cell receptor (beta chain) was observed in a study of blood T cell repertoires in COVID-19. Assay used: immunoSEQ multiplex PCR; TCRdb lists only in-frame clones, some missing. The table lists tens of thousands of clones, around 79% of them singletons. There are 14 residues in the CDR3. Germline lookup yields CDR1 WSHSY and CDR2 SAAADI. V shed 4 bases, J shed 7 bases, and the junction held 7 bases outside the gene matches. This clone has just a few counts. V and J are TRBV10-2 and TRBJ2-1; 7 bases line up with TRBD2. This TCR derives from a human donor with active or convalescent COVID-19. The donor label of this sample is uncertain. Sequencing was carried out using peripheral blood. CDR3 sequence: CASSGTGRPNEQFF. The CDR3 DNA reads TGCGCCAGCAGTGGGACCGGGAGGCCTAATGAGCAGTTCTTC.